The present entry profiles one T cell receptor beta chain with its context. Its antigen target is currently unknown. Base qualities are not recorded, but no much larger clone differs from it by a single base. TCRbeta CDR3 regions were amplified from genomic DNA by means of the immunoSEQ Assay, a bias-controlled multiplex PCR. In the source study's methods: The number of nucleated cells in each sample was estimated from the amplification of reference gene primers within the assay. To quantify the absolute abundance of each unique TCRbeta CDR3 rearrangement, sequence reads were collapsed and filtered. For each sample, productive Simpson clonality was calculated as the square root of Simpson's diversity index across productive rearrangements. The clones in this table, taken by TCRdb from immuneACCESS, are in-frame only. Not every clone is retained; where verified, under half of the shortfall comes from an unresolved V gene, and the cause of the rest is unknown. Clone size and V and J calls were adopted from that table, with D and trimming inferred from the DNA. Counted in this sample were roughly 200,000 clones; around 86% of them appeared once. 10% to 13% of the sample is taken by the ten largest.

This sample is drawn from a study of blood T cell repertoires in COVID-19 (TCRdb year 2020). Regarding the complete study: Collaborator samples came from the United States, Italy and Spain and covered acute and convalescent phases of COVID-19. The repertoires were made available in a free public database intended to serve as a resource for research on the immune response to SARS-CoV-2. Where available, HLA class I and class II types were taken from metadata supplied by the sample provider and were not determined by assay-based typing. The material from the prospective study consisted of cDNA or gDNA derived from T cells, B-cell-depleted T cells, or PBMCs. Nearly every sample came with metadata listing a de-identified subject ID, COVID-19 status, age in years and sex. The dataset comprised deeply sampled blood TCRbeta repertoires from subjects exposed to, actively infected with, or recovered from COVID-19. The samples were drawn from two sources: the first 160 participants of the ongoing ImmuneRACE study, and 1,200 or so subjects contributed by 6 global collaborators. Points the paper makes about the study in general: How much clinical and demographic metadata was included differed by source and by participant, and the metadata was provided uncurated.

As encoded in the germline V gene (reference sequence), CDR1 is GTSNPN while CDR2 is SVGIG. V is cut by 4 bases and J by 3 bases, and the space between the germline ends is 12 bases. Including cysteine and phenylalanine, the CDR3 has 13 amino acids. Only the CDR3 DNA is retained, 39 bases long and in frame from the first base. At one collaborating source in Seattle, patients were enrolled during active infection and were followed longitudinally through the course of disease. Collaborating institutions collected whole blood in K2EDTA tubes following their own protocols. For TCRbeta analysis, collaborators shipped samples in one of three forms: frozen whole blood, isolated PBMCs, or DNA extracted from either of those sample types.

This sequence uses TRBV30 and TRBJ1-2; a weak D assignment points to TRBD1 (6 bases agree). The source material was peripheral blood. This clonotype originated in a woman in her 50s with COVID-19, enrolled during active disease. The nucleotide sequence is TGTGCCTGGACTCGGACAGCGCACTATGGCTACACCTTC. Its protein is CAWTRTAHYGYTF.